A single sample is the source of the 30 T cell receptor beta chains below, sequenced in a study of blood T cell repertoires in COVID-19. The data were produced by immunoSEQ multiplex PCR, yet TCRdb's version contains in-frame clones alone and is incomplete. The sample lists about 140,000 clones; roughly 89% were seen once. Sample: peripheral blood. The receptors here all came from a woman in her fifties or sixties with active or convalescent COVID-19.

This rearrangement joins TRBV19 to TRBJ2-5; TRBD2 might be the D (6 bases). The V gene lost 5 bases and the J gene lost 7 bases, with 14 bases spanning the gap. Germline CDR1 and CDR2: LNHDA and SQIVND (reference sequence). The CDR3 is made up of 13 amino acids. The CDR3 here is CASSVGLEGTQYF. DNA for the CDR3: TGTGCCAGTAGTGTGGGACTGGAAGGGACCCAGTACTTC. Full variable domain (missing parts from reference TRBV19 and TRBJ2-5): DGGITQSPKYLFRKEGQNVTLSCEQNLNHDAMYWYRQDPGQGLRLIYYSQIVNDFQKGDIAEGYSVSREKKESFPLTVTSAQKNPTAFYLCASSVGLEGTQYFGPGTRLLVL.

J is TRBJ1-1 and V is TRBV9, with D possibly TRBD1 on 6 matching bases. V was shortened by 4 bases and J by 5 bases, with 15 bases between the two germline ends. Germline CDR1 SGDLS, CDR2 YYNGEE. The CDR3 covers 14 residues. The CDR3 region has the DNA TGTGCCAGCAGCAAGCGGGGGGCGGTTACTGAAGCTTTCTTT. Translated, it gives CASSKRGAVTEAFF.

This chain uses TRBV5-1 with TRBJ1-4, with D possibly being TRBD1 (5 bases). Per the germline V gene, CDR1 is SGHRS and CDR2 is YFSETQ. This CDR3 is built from 15 residues. The V and J ends lost 4 bases and 2 bases respectively, with 12 bases between them. CDR3 coding DNA: TGCGCCAGCAGCACTCAGGGTAACACTAATGAAAAACTGTTTTTT. Its protein is CASSTQGNTNEKLFF.

The chain has TRBV7-6 and TRBJ2-1, with TRBD2 matching over 11 bases. Germline CDR1 SGHVS, CDR2 FNYEAQ. This CDR3 has 16 residues. V shed 1 base and J 2 bases; nucleotides not matched to a gene: 1. CDR3 amino acids: CASSLGGLAAYNEQFF. CDR3 coding DNA: TGTGCCAGCAGCTTAGGGGGACTAGCGGCCTACAATGAGCAGTTCTTC.

This chain uses TRBV5-4 with TRBJ2-5, with D maybe TRBD1 (7 bases). Trimming removed 4 bases at V and 5 bases at J, with 12 bases between. Per the germline V gene, CDR1 is SGHNT and CDR2 is YYREEE (reference sequence). This CDR3 contains 13 residues. The CDR3 loop reads CASSHRGLETQYF. CDR3 DNA sequence: TGTGCCAGCAGCCACAGGGGACTGGAGACCCAGTACTTC.

The chain uses TRBV19 and TRBJ2-1, with 16 nucleotides matching TRBD2. V dropped 9 bases and J dropped 5; count of bases not matched to a gene: 10. Germline-derived CDR1 and CDR2 are LNHDA and SQIVND (reference sequence). The CDR3 loop spans 17 amino acids. CDR3 nucleotide sequence: TGTGCCAGCTCTCGATCGGGACTAGCGGGAGGGAACAATGAGCAGTTCTTC. Translated: CASSRSGLAGGNNEQFF.

This clone was observed a single time. The J gene is TRBJ1-1, the V gene TRBV5-1; 7 positions agree with TRBD1. CDR1 SGHRS and CDR2 YFSETQ come from the germline V gene. CDR3 size: 16 residues. V gave up 0 bases and J gave up 5 bases; unmatched junction bases: 10. For the CDR3, the DNA is TGCGCCAGCAGCTTGGGAACCCACAGGGGAGGTACTGAAGCTTTCTTT. It specifies CASSLGTHRGGTEAFF.

The chain has TRBV18 and TRBJ1-2, with a tentative D call TRBD1 (5 bases). The germline V and J ends were trimmed by 5 bases and 8 bases, with 15 bases remaining between them. In germline, CDR1 is KGHSH, CDR2 LQKENI. The CDR3 has 13 residues. Here the CDR3 reads CASSRAGLDGYTF. The CDR3 DNA reads as TGTGCCAGCTCAAGGGCAGGGCTTGACGGCTACACCTTC.

The gene calls are TRBV27 and TRBJ2-1, with 10 bases fitting TRBD1. After removal of 5 bases from V and 3 bases from J, the junction contained 10 bases not matched to a gene. The CDR3 is made up of 17 amino acids. Looked up from germline, CDR1 is MNHEY and CDR2 is SMNVEV (reference sequence). The CDR3 region is CASSPDRGRLYYNEQFF. In DNA form, the CDR3 reads TGTGCCAGCAGTCCAGACAGGGGGCGGCTATACTACAATGAGCAGTTCTTC.

This clone was counted only a few times. The J gene is TRBJ1-5, the V gene TRBV4-2; 7 nucleotides align to TRBD1. V lost 1 base, J lost 3 bases, and 9 bases stayed unmatched. The CDR3 length is 17 residues. Germline CDR1 is LGHNA and CDR2 is YNFKEQ. In nucleotides, the CDR3 is TGTGCCAGCAGCCAAGGATCGAACAGGGGTGACAATCAGCCCCAGCATTTT. This gives the protein CASSQGSNRGDNQPQHF.

The V gene is TRBV3-1 (or the pseudogene TRBV3-2), the J gene TRBJ2-7; TRBD2 agrees at 9 bases. V lost 4 bases and J lost 6; bases outside the gene matches: 10. The V gene's germline CDR1 is LGHDT and CDR2 YNNKEL (reference sequence). The CDR3 is 15 residues long. The CDR3 DNA is TGTGCCAGCAGCCTGAGTGCGGGAGGGGAAAGCGAGCAGTACTTC. Its translation: CASSLSAGGESEQYF.

V gene TRBV27 combines with J gene TRBJ1-5, with a weak D call TRBD1 (5 bases). Germline V lookup: CDR1 MNHEY, CDR2 SMNVEV (reference sequence). The CDR3 runs to 16 residues. Deletions cut 1 base from V and 1 base from J, with 11 bases between. CDR3 in amino acids: CASSLFGGKSNQPQHF. DNA for the CDR3: TGTGCCAGCAGTTTATTCGGGGGGAAAAGCAATCAGCCCCAGCATTTT.

This clone was found a few times. This rearrangement joins TRBV19 to TRBJ2-6; D gene unclear. This CDR3 region has 16 residues. Germline V gene lookup returns CDR1 LNHDA and CDR2 SQIVND (reference sequence). The V gene lost 7 bases and the J gene lost 1 base, with 14 bases spanning the gap. Here the CDR3 reads CASTNPGRSGANVLTF. CDR3 coding DNA: TGTGCCAGTACTAATCCCGGCAGGTCTGGGGCCAACGTCCTGACTTTC. Variable domain in full (rest from reference TRBV19 and TRBJ2-6): DGGITQSPKYLFRKEGQNVTLSCEQNLNHDAMYWYRQDPGQGLRLIYYSQIVNDFQKGDIAEGYSVSREKKESFPLTVTSAQKNPTAFYLCASTNPGRSGANVLTFGAGSRLTVL.

The chain has TRBV7-2 and TRBJ2-1, with D possibly being TRBD2 (7 bases). CDR1 is SGHTA, CDR2 FQGNSA, per germline. This CDR3 has 15 amino acids. The V gene lost 3 bases and the J gene lost 9 bases, with 18 bases spanning the gap. DNA for the CDR3: TGTGCCAGCAGCTTTGGTATGGCGGGGGCGGGTGAGCAGTTCTTC. Translated: CASSFGMAGAGEQFF.

CDR3 nucleotides: TGTGCCACCAGGGGGGCCCTAACTAATGAAAAACTGTTTTTT. It yields the protein CATRGALTNEKLFF. The chain recombines TRBV6-7 with TRBJ1-4; TRBD1 matches 7 bases. TRBV6-7 is labeled an ORF, and its function is uncertain. Trimming cost V 10 bases and J 1 base; bases outside gene matches: 6. CDR3 size: 14 residues.

J is TRBJ2-3 and V is TRBV9; D is perhaps TRBD2 (6 bases). The germline gives CDR1 SGDLS, CDR2 YYNGEE. V lost 1 base and J lost 2, with 11 bases in between. The CDR3 length is 15 residues. The CDR3 is CASSVQGGITDTQYF. The DNA for the CDR3 is TGTGCCAGCAGCGTACAGGGAGGAATCACAGATACGCAGTATTTT.

The V and J genes are TRBV3-1 (or the pseudogene TRBV3-2) and TRBJ1-1; TRBD1 might be the D (5 bases). The CDR3 totals 15 residues. Trimming removed 0 bases at V and 11 bases at J, with 19 bases between. The germline V gene has CDR1 LGHDT and CDR2 YNNKEL (reference sequence). In DNA, the CDR3 is TGTGCCAGCAGCCAAGATTTTTTGGCAGCCCCAGGGGCTTTCTTT. Encoded protein: CASSQDFLAAPGAFF.

V usage is TRBV7-2 and J usage is TRBJ2-7, with 8 bases lining up with TRBD1. The CDR3 is 15 residues long. Germline V lookup: CDR1 SGHTA, CDR2 FQGNSA. V gave up 4 bases and J gave up 2 bases; unmatched junction bases: 7. The CDR3 spells CASSSRGTGPYEQYF. CDR3 in DNA: TGTGCCAGCAGCTCTAGGGGGACAGGCCCCTACGAGCAGTACTTC.

CDR3: CASSLDSGRTTAEQYF. The DNA of the CDR3 is TGTGCCAGCAGCTTAGATAGCGGGAGGACCACGGCGGAGCAGTACTTC. This chain connects TRBV11-1 to TRBJ2-7; TRBD2 agrees at 10 bases. The CDR3 spans 16 residues. V lost 1 base, J lost 7 bases, and 10 bases stayed unmatched. Looked up from germline, CDR1 is SGHAT and CDR2 is FQDESV (reference sequence). Based on the CDR3 plus reference TRBV11-1 and TRBJ2-7, the full variable domain is EAEVAQSPRYKITEKSQAVAFWCDPISGHATLYWYRQILGQGPELLVQFQDESVVDDSQLPKDRFSAERLKGVDSTLKIQPAELGDSAMYLCASSLDSGRTTAEQYFGPGTRLTVT.

V gene TRBV4-3 combines with J gene TRBJ1-1; tentative D call: TRBD1 (5 bases). V dropped 1 base and J dropped 4 bases, with 10 bases sitting between them. The CDR3 runs 14 residues. Germline assignment: CDR1 LGHNA and CDR2 YSLEER. DNA for the CDR3: TGCGCCAGCAGCCAAGGGACATCGAGCACTGAAGCTTTCTTT. Residues: CASSQGTSSTEAFF.

This clone appeared a few times. The chain uses TRBV3-1 (or the pseudogene TRBV3-2) and TRBJ2-1, with TRBD2 matching over 12 bases. There are 16 residues in the CDR3. Germline values: CDR1 LGHDT, CDR2 YNNKEL (reference sequence). V lost 6 bases and J lost 2; bases outside the gene matches: 5. CDR3 sequence reads: CASSSRTSGTYNEQFF. DNA for the CDR3: TGTGCCAGCAGTTCCAGGACTAGCGGGACCTACAATGAGCAGTTCTTC.

This sequence joins TRBV6-2 or TRBV6-3 and TRBJ1-1, with TRBD1 as a possible D gene (5 bases). Trimming removed 2 bases at V and 5 bases at J, with 9 bases between. The V gene's germline CDR1 is MNHEY and CDR2 SVGEGT. The length of the CDR3 is 13 residues. The CDR3 here is CASSYVGGTEAFF. CDR3 nucleotides: TGTGCCAGCAGTTACGTGGGGGGGACTGAAGCTTTCTTT.

The gene calls are TRBV6-2 or TRBV6-3 and TRBJ1-2; D remains unclear. V lost 0 bases and J 7 bases, leaving 12 bases between the germline ends. The CDR3 spans 14 residues. Germline V gene lookup returns CDR1 MNHEY and CDR2 SVGEGT. CDR3 nucleotides: TGTGCCAGCAGTTACTCGGGCAGGTCCGCTGGCTACACCTTC. Residues: CASSYSGRSAGYTF.

V usage is TRBV7-2 and J usage is TRBJ2-5, with TRBD2 matching over 9 bases. Unmatched junction bases numbered 4, after V lost 5 bases and J lost 3 bases. The V gene's germline CDR1 is SGHTA and CDR2 FQGNSA. This CDR3 spans 14 amino acids. The CDR3, as DNA: TGTGCCAGCAGCCGCGGGGGGGCGGAAGAGACCCAGTACTTC. Its translation is CASSRGGAEETQYF.

This chain links TRBV7-8 with TRBJ2-4; D uncertain. V shed 5 bases and J shed 4 bases, with 6 bases lying between them. The germline V gene encodes CDR1 SGHVS and CDR2 FQNEAQ. CDR3 length: 12 residues. The CDR3 sequence is CASSLTKNIQYF. In DNA form, the CDR3 reads TGTGCCAGCAGCCTTACAAAAAACATTCAGTACTTC.

This chain's CDR3 is CASSLAGRYNEKLFF. For the CDR3, the DNA is TGTGCCAGCAGCTTAGCAGGCAGGTATAATGAAAAACTGTTTTTT. The V call is TRBV11-2, the J call TRBJ1-4; the D is unclear. The CDR3 is made up of 15 amino acids. Trimming stripped 1 base from V and 4 bases from J, with 10 bases between. The germline CDR1 and CDR2 sequences are SGHAT and FQNNGV.

With regard to this clone: Distinct nucleotide sequences in the sample also encode this CDR3. V is TRBV19 and J is TRBJ1-5; 9 positions match TRBD1. The junction had 3 bases not matched to a gene; V was cut back by 5 bases and J by 1 base. The CDR3 is made up of 15 amino acids. The V gene's germline CDR1 is LNHDA and CDR2 SQIVND (reference sequence). CDR3 protein: CASSPGTGSNQPQHF. The CDR3 region has the DNA TGTGCCAGTAGTCCCGGGACAGGGAGCAATCAGCCCCAGCATTTT.

This chain connects TRBV6-5 to TRBJ1-1; tentatively, D is TRBD1 (5 bases). V lost 4 bases to trimming and J lost 1 base, with 10 bases between them. The CDR3 is made up of 14 amino acids. Germline V gene data show CDR1 as MNHEY and CDR2 as SVGAGI. The DNA of the CDR3 is TGTGCCAGCAGTTCAACAGGACCGAACACTGAAGCTTTCTTT. It is translated as CASSSTGPNTEAFF.

The rearrangement links TRBV7-6 to TRBJ1-1, with D perhaps matching TRBD1 (5 bases). The ends were cut back, 5 bases at V and 1 base at J, with 14 bases in the middle. CDR3 length: 15 amino acids. Germline V gene data show CDR1 as SGHVS and CDR2 as FNYEAQ. The CDR3 region is CASSTYLGGNTEAFF. The DNA for the CDR3 is TGTGCCAGCAGCACTTATTTGGGGGGGAACACTGAAGCTTTCTTT. The full variable domain, in which reference TRBV7-6 and TRBJ1-1 provide the parts outside the CDR3, is GAGVSQSPRYKVTKRGQDVALRCDPISGHVSLYWYRQALGQGPEFLTYFNYEAQQDKSGLPNDRFSAERPEGSISTLTIQRTEQRDSAMYRCASSTYLGGNTEAFFGQGTRLTVV.

In its sample, this clone was seen a few times. V gene TRBV7-9 combines with J gene TRBJ1-1; D is ambiguous. The CDR3 has 12 residues. The germline gives CDR1 SEHNR, CDR2 FQNEAQ (reference sequence). The ends were cut back, 8 bases at V and 1 base at J, with 8 bases in the middle. The CDR3 loop reads CASSPENTEAFF. CDR3 nucleotides: TGTGCCAGCTCCCCAGAGAACACTGAAGCTTTCTTT.